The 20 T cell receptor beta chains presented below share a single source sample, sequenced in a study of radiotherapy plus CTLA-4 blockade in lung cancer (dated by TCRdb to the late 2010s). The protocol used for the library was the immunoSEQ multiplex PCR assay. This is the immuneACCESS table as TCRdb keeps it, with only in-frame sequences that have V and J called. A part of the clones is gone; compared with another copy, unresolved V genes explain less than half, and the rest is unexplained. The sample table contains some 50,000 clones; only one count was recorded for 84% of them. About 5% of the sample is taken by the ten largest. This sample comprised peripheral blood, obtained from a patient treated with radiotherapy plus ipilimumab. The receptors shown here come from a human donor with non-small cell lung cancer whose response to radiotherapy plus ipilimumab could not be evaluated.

CDR3 coding DNA: TGTGCCTGGAGAGGCGGCGCCTCGGAATCGAACACCGGGGAGCTGTTTTTT. Protein sequence: CAWRGGASESNTGELFF. This chain connects TRBV30 to TRBJ2-2; D unclear. The germline gives CDR1 GTSNPN, CDR2 SVGIG (reference sequence). The CDR3 consists of 17 residues. The V end was cut by 3 bases, the J end by 0 bases, with 17 bases between.

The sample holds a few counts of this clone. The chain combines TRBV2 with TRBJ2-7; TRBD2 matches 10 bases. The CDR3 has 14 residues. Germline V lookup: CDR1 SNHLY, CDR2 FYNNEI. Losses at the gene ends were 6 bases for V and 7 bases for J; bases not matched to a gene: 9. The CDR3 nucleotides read TGTGCCAGCAGGACTAGCGGGTTCGTCTGGGAGCAGTACTTC. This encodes CASRTSGFVWEQYF. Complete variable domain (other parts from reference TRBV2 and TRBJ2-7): EPEVTQTPSHQVTQMGQEVILRCVPISNHLYFYWYRQILGQKVEFLVSFYNNEISEKSEIFDDQFSVERPDGSNFTLKIRSTKLEDSAMYFCASRTSGFVWEQYFGPGTRLTVT.

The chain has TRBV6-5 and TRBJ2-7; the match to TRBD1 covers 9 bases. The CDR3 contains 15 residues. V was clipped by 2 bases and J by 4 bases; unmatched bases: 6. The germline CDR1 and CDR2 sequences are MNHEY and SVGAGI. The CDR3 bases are TGTGCCAGCAGTTACCAGGACAGGGGAGGGTACGAGCAGTACTTC. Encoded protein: CASSYQDRGGYEQYF.

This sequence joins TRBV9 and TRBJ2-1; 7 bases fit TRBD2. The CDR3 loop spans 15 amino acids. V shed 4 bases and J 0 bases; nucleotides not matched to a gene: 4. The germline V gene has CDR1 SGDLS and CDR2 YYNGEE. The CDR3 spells CASSTSGDSYNEQFF. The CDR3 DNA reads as TGTGCCAGCAGCACCAGCGGGGACTCCTACAATGAGCAGTTCTTC.

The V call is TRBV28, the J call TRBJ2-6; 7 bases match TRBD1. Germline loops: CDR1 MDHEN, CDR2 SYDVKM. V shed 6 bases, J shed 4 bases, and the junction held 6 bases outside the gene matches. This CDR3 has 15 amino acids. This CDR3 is CASRTGTRGANVLTF. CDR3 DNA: TGTGCCAGCAGGACAGGGACGAGAGGGGCCAACGTCCTGACTTTC.

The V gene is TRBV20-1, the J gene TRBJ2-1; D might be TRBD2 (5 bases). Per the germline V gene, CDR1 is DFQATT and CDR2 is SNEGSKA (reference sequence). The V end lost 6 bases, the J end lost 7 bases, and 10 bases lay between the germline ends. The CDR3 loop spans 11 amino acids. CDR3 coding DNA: TGCAGTGCCTGGACTGTAAATGAGCAGTTCTTC. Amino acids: CSAWTVNEQFF.

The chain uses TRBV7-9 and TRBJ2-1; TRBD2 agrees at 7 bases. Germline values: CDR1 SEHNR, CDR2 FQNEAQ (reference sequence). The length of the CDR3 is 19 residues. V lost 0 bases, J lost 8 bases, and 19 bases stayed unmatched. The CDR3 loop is CASSLAYSTLGRPRDEQFF. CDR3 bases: TGTGCCAGCAGCTTAGCCTATAGTACCCTCGGGAGGCCCAGGGATGAGCAGTTCTTC. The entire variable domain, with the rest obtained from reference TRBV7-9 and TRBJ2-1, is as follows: DTGVSQNPRHKITKRGQNVTFRCDPISEHNRLYWYRQTLGQGPEFLTYFQNEAQLEKSRLLSDRFSAERPKGSFSTLEIQRTEQGDSAMYLCASSLAYSTLGRPRDEQFFGPGTRLTVL.

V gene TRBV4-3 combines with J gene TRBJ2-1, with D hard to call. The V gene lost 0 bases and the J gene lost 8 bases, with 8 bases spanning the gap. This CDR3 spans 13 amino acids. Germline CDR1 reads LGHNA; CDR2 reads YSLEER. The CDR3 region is CASSQDRSDEQFF. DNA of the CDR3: TGCGCCAGCAGCCAAGATCGAAGCGATGAGCAGTTCTTC.

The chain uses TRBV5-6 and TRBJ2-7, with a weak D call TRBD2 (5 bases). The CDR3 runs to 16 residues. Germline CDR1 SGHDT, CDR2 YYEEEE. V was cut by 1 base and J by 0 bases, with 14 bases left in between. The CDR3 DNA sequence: TGTGCCAGCAGCTTGATGTGGGAGTCTAACTCCTACGAGCAGTACTTC. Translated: CASSLMWESNSYEQYF. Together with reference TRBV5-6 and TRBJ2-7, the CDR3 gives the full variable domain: DAGVTQSPTHLIKTRGQQVTLRCSPKSGHDTVSWYQQALGQGPQFIFQYYEEEERQRGNFPDRFSGHQFPNYSSELNVNALLLGDSALYLCASSLMWESNSYEQYFGPGTRLTVT.

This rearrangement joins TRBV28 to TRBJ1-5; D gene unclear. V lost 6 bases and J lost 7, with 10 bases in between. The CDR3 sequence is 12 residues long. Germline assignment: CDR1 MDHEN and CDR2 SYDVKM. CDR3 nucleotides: TGTGCCAGCAGGGAAGACTCCCAGCCCCAGCATTTT. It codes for CASREDSQPQHF.

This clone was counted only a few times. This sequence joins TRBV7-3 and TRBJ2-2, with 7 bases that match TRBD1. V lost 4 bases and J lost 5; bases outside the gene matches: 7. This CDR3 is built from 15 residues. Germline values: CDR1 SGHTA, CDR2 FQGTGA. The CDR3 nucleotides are TGTGCCAGCAGCTCCACCCTACAGGGGACCGGGGAGCTGTTTTTT. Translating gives CASSSTLQGTGELFF.

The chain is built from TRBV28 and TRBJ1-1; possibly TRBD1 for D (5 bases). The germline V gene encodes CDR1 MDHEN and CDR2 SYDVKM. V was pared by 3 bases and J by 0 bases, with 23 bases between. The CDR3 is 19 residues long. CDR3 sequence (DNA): TGTGCCAGCAGTTTTCTCCCAGGGCTTCTCTTATTTATGAACACTGAAGCTTTCTTT. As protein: CASSFLPGLLLFMNTEAFF.

For the CDR3, the DNA is TGTGCCAGCAGGAAAAGACAGGGAGTGGACTATGGCTACACCTTC. Protein product: CASRKRQGVDYGYTF. The gene calls are TRBV6-5 and TRBJ1-2; 7 bases are shared with TRBD1. V trimming: 6 bases; J trimming: 3 bases; junction bases outside the gene matches: 10. Germline loops: CDR1 MNHEY, CDR2 SVGAGI. The CDR3 spans 15 residues.

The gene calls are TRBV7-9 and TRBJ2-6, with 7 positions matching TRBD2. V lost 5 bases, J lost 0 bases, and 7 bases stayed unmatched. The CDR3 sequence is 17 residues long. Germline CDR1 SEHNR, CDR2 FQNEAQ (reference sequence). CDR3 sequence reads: CASSRLAGRSGANVLTF. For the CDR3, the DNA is TGTGCCAGCAGCCGATTAGCGGGCCGCTCTGGGGCCAACGTCCTGACTTTC.

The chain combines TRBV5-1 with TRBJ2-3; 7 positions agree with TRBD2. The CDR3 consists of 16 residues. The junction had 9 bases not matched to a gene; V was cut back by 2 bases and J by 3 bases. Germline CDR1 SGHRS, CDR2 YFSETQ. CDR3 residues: CASSFQPGGETDTQYF. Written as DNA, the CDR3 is TGCGCCAGCAGCTTCCAACCGGGAGGAGAGACAGATACGCAGTATTTT.

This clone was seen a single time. DNA for the CDR3: TGTGCCAGCAGTAGAGCGGGGATAAGCTCCTACGAGCAGTACTTC. Residues: CASSRAGISSYEQYF. The rearrangement links TRBV2 to TRBJ2-7, with TRBD2 matching over 7 bases. The CDR3 spans 15 residues. V dropped 5 bases and J dropped 0; count of bases not matched to a gene: 7. Germline CDR1 reads SNHLY; CDR2 reads FYNNEI. Full variable domain (remainder filled in from reference TRBV2 and TRBJ2-7): EPEVTQTPSHQVTQMGQEVILRCVPISNHLYFYWYRQILGQKVEFLVSFYNNEISEKSEIFDDQFSVERPDGSNFTLKIRSTKLEDSAMYFCASSRAGISSYEQYFGPGTRLTVT.

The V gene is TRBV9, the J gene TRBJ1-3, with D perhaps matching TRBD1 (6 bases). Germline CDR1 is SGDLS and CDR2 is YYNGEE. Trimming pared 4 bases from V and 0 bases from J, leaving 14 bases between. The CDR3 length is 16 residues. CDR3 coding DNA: TGTGCCAGCAGCCTATCGGGACAAGTCTCTGGAAACACCATATATTTT. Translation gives CASSLSGQVSGNTIYF.

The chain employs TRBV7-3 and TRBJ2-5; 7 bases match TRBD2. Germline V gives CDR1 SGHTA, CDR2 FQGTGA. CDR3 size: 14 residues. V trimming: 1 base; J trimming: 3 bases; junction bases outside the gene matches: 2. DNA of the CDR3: TGTGCCAGCAGCTTAATCGGGGGGAAAGAGACCCAGTACTTC. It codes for CASSLIGGKETQYF. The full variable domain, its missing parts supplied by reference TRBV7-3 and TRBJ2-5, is GAGVSQTPSNKVTEKGKYVELRCDPISGHTALYWYRQSLGQGPEFLIYFQGTGAADDSGLPNDRFFAVRPEGSVSTLKIQRTERGDSAVYLCASSLIGGKETQYFGPGTRLLVL.

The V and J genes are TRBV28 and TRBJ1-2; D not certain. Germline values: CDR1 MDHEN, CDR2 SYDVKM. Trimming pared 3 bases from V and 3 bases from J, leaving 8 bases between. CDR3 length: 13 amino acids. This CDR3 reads CASSFGGDYGYTF. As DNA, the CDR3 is TGTGCCAGCAGTTTCGGCGGAGACTATGGCTACACCTTC.

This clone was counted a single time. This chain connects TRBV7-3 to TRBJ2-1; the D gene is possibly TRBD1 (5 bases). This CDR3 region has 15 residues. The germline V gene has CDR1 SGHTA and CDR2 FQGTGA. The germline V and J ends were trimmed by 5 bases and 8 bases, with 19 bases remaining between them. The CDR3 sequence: CASSQTPQGLDEQFF. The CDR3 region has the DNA TGTGCCAGCAGCCAGACCCCCCAGGGATTGGATGAGCAGTTCTTC.